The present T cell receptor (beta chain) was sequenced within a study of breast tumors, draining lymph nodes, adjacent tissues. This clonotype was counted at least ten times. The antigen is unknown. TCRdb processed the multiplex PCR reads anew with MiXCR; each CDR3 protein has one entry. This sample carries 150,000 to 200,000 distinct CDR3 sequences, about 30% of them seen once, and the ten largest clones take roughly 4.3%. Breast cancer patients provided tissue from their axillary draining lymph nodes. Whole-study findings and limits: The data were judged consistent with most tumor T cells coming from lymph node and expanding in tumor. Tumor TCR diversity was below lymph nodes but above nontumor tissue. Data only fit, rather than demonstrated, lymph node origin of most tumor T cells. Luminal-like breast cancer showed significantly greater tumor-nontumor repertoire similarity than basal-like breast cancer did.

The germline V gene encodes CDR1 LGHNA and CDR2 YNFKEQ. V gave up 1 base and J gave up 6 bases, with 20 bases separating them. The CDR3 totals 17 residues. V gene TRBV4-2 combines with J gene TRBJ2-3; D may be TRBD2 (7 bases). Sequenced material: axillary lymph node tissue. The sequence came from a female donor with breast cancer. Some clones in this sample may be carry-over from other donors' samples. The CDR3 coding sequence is TGTGCCAGCAGCCAAGGAGGGGGGGCTACAACCGGGGATACGCAGTATTTT. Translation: CASSQGGGATTGDTQYF.